A selection of T cell receptor beta chains follows, all from one sample in a study of blood T cell repertoires in COVID-19. Only in-frame clones appear in the TCRdb table, and some are missing; sequencing was by immunoSEQ multiplex PCR. The data show more than 85,000 clones, with approximately 90% seen just once and roughly 5% held by the top ten. The sample comprised peripheral blood. Receptors originate from a human donor in a cohort sampled during active COVID-19. The CDR3 runs from the conserved cysteine through the conserved F or W. Fields, in order: D gene, J gene, V gene, clone size, CDR3 DNA, CDR3 protein. A D gene is named only where the DNA matches it firmly. Clone sizes are given selectively: once, few, many, or a class where the clone is expanded.

>NA|TRBJ2-7|TRBV27|NA
TGTGCCAGCAGTTTACTCCCACAGGAGGGTTCCTACGAGCAGTACTTC
CASSLLPQEGSYEQYF
>TRBD1|TRBJ1-1|TRBV4-2|NA
TGTGCCAGCAGCCAAGACCATAATGCACAGGGGTACACTGAAGCTTTCTTT
CASSQDHNAQGYTEAFF
>TRBD1|TRBJ2-1|TRBV27|NA
TGTGCCAGCAGTAAGGACAGGGGGCTCGGTGAGCAGTTCTTC
CASSKDRGLGEQFF
>NA|TRBJ2-7|TRBV27|NA
TGTGCCAGCAGTTTATCGACTTCTAACGACTACGAGCAGTACTTC
CASSLSTSNDYEQYF
>NA|TRBJ2-7|TRBV3-1/TRBV3-2|NA
TGTGCCAGCAGCCAAGACCGGACTACCCTGAGCTCCTACGAGCAGTACTTC
CASSQDRTTLSSYEQYF
>TRBD2|TRBJ2-5|TRBV11-3|NA
TGTGCCAGCAGCTTAGAGGGACTAGCTGGGGAGACCCAGTACTTC
CASSLEGLAGETQYF
>TRBD2|TRBJ2-7|TRBV11-3|NA
TGTGCCAGCAGCTTAGAAGGCGGGAGGTCCTACGAGCAGTACTTC
CASSLEGGRSYEQYF
>NA|TRBJ1-1|TRBV9|NA
TGTGCCAGCAGCGTAGACGGGGTTGGGACTGAAGCTTTCTTT
CASSVDGVGTEAFF
>TRBD2|TRBJ2-1|TRBV11-3|NA
TGTGCCAGCAGCGGTGGGACGGGGGGGTTTCATGAGCAGTTCTTC
CASSGGTGGFHEQFF
>TRBD1|TRBJ1-2|TRBV6-6|NA
TGTGCCAGCAGTGCGACAGGGGGCTTTGGCTACACCTTC
CASSATGGFGYTF
>NA|TRBJ2-3|TRBV15|few
TGTGCCACCAGCAGAGATTCCGGGGATAGCACAGATACGCAGTATTTT
CATSRDSGDSTDTQYF
>NA|TRBJ2-5|TRBV5-4|NA
TGTGCCAGCAGCTTGACAGAACAAGAGACCCAGTACTTC
CASSLTEQETQYF
>NA|TRBJ2-6|TRBV2|NA
TGTGCCAGCAGGAGAGGTGACTCTGGGGCCAACGTCCTGACTTTC
CASRRGDSGANVLTF